This T cell receptor (beta chain) originates from a study of blood T cell repertoires in COVID-19. The wider study: The United States, Italy and Spain supplied acute and convalescent COVID-19 samples. T cells, B-cell-depleted T cells, or PBMCs provided the cDNA or gDNA that served as material.

CDR1 and CDR2 from the germline V gene are MNHEY and SMNVEV (reference sequence). The CDR3 has 14 residues. The V gene end was trimmed by 5 bases and the J gene end by 7 bases; junction bases not matched to a gene: 4. Original handling: Amplification of reference gene primers was used by the study to estimate nucleated cell counts. The data were produced by immunoSEQ multiplex PCR, yet TCRdb's version contains in-frame clones alone and is incomplete. V, J and clone size are taken as reported in that table, and D and trimming were inferred from the DNA itself. The data contain some 200,000 clones, around 80% of them singletons.

This receptor was identified in a woman aged 70-85 years with acute or convalescent COVID-19. This rearrangement joins TRBV27 to TRBJ1-6, with 8 bases that match TRBD1. The sequencing input was peripheral blood. CDR3 in DNA: TGTGCCAGCAGTCCAGGACAGGGAAATTCACCCCTCCACTTT. It yields the protein CASSPGQGNSPLHF.